The 14 T cell receptor beta chains in this list originate from one sample, sequenced in a study of blood T cell repertoires in COVID-19. TCRdb's copy holds only in-frame clones and misses some; the assay was immunoSEQ multiplex PCR. The sample records 95,000 to 150,000 clones, less than 90% being singletons. Source material: PBMCs or T cells enriched from blood (not recorded which). These receptors originate from a woman aged 25 to 39 who had recovered from COVID-19.

In this sample, this clone turned up a few times. The chain has TRBV4-1 and TRBJ2-3, with 11 nucleotides matching TRBD2. Per germline, CDR1 MGHRA and CDR2 YSYEKL. After removal of 3 bases from V and 2 bases from J, the junction contained 7 bases not matched to a gene. This CDR3 is 17 amino acids long. CDR3 sequence: CASSQSGLAEPTDTQYF. The CDR3 coding sequence is TGCGCCAGCAGCCAGTCGGGACTAGCGGAACCCACAGATACGCAGTATTTT.

The chain's CDR3 is CASSSRQGKNIQYF. CDR3 bases: TGTGCCAGCAGCTCCCGACAGGGGAAAAACATTCAGTACTTC. The rearrangement links TRBV7-2 to TRBJ2-4; TRBD1 aligns across 8 bases. Trimming took 4 bases from V and 4 from J; bases not matched to a gene: 3. CDR1 is SGHTA and CDR2 is FQGNSA in the germline V gene. The CDR3 totals 14 residues.

The V gene is TRBV6-5, the J gene TRBJ1-1; D is possibly TRBD1 (5 bases). V lost 5 bases and J 11 bases, leaving 15 bases between the germline ends. The germline V gene encodes CDR1 MNHEY and CDR2 SVGAGI. This CDR3 is 12 amino acids long. The CDR3 nucleotides are TGTGCCAGCAGTCCTCCACAAGCAGGGGCTTTCTTT. The encoded protein is CASSPPQAGAFF.

The chain couples TRBV24-1 to TRBJ2-1, with D possibly being TRBD2 (6 bases). Looked up from germline, CDR1 is KGHDR and CDR2 is SFDVKD. The CDR3 spans 18 residues. V was cut by 7 bases and J by 1 base, with 22 bases left in between. The CDR3 here is CATSGRGSRERSYNEQFF. The CDR3 coding sequence is TGTGCCACCAGCGGTCGAGGAAGTCGGGAGCGGTCCTACAATGAGCAGTTCTTC.

The chain employs TRBV5-1 and TRBJ2-2, with TRBD2 as a possible D gene (5 bases). The CDR3 is made up of 16 amino acids. Germline V CDR1 and CDR2: SGHRS, YFSETQ. V was cut by 0 bases and J by 2 bases, with 11 bases left in between. The DNA of the CDR3 is TGCGCCAGCAGCTTGGCCCCGACGGGAAACACCGGGGAGCTGTTTTTT. As protein: CASSLAPTGNTGELFF.

V is TRBV7-2 and J is TRBJ1-2, with TRBD1 identical over 9 bases. The germline V gene has CDR1 SGHTA and CDR2 FQGNSA. The CDR3 has 14 amino acids. V gave up 0 bases and J gave up 8 bases; unmatched junction bases: 4. The CDR3: CASSLAGQGGGYTF. CDR3 coding DNA: TGTGCCAGCAGCTTAGCGGGACAGGGAGGGGGCTACACCTTC.

For the CDR3, the DNA is TGCGCCAGCAGCCCTGCGGGTTCCGCCGGGCATGAGCAGTTCTTC. Translating gives CASSPAGSAGHEQFF. This chain joins TRBV5-1 and TRBJ2-1; maybe TRBD2 (5 bases). Germline-derived CDR1 and CDR2 are SGHRS and YFSETQ. The length of the CDR3 is 15 residues. V dropped 4 bases and J dropped 8 bases, with 19 bases sitting between them.

The J gene is TRBJ2-5, the V gene TRBV5-1, with 10 bases identical to TRBD1. Germline CDR1 reads SGHRS; CDR2 reads YFSETQ. The CDR3 is 14 residues long. The J segment lost 3 bases and the V segment lost 2 bases, leaving 1 base of the junction unmatched. CDR3 sequence: CASSFGTGEETQYF. CDR3 coding DNA: TGCGCCAGCAGCTTCGGGACAGGGGAAGAGACCCAGTACTTC.

The chain links TRBV5-1 to TRBJ2-4, with 8 bases that match TRBD2. V trimming: 1 base; J trimming: 3 bases; junction bases outside the gene matches: 9. Germline assignment: CDR1 SGHRS and CDR2 YFSETQ. The CDR3 is 17 amino acids. The CDR3 nucleotides read TGCGCCAGCAGCTTGAAGGGGTTGCGGGAGGTCAAAAACATTCAGTACTTC. Translation gives CASSLKGLREVKNIQYF.

The chain combines TRBV7-2 with TRBJ2-3; 9 nucleotides align to TRBD2. CDR1 and CDR2 from the germline V gene are SGHTA and FQGNSA. This CDR3 region has 15 residues. Unmatched junction bases numbered 4, after V lost 1 base and J lost 5 bases. CDR3: CASSLDGGRGDTQYF. The CDR3 nucleotides read TGTGCCAGCAGCTTAGATGGCGGGAGGGGAGATACGCAGTATTTT.

The rearrangement uses TRBV4-2 and TRBJ2-2; D possibly corresponds to TRBD1 (5 bases). Per the germline V gene, CDR1 is LGHNA and CDR2 is YNFKEQ. The ends were cut back, 1 base at V and 7 bases at J, with 19 bases in the middle. The CDR3 loop spans 17 amino acids. The CDR3 protein is CASSQALRRGRGGELFF. The CDR3 DNA reads as TGTGCCAGCAGCCAAGCCCTTCGTAGGGGTAGAGGCGGGGAGCTGTTTTTT.

The table lists this clone with a few counts. V is TRBV5-1 and J is TRBJ1-1; D not certain. This CDR3 contains 14 residues. Germline values: CDR1 SGHRS, CDR2 YFSETQ. The V and J ends lost 0 bases and 4 bases respectively, with 10 bases between them. As DNA, the CDR3 is TGCGCCAGCAGCTTGGGAATTCAGGCCACTGAAGCTTTCTTT. Encoded protein: CASSLGIQATEAFF.

This clone showed up just a few times. The chain combines TRBV5-1 with TRBJ1-3, with a tentative D call TRBD1 (5 bases). The CDR3 is 16 residues long. V was trimmed by 0 bases and J by 1 base, leaving 11 bases between them. Germline loops: CDR1 SGHRS, CDR2 YFSETQ. CDR3 bases: TGCGCCAGCAGCTTGGCGGGCTCAGGGTCTGGAAACACCATATATTTT. It translates to CASSLAGSGSGNTIYF.

The chain combines TRBV16 with TRBJ1-5, with D possibly matching TRBD1 (6 bases). V lost 0 bases and J 4 bases, leaving 13 bases between the germline ends. This CDR3 spans 16 amino acids. Germline V gives CDR1 KGHSY, CDR2 FQNENV. The CDR3 loop is CASSQSMGAVNQPQHF. CDR3 coding DNA: TGTGCCAGCAGCCAATCGATGGGGGCCGTTAATCAGCCCCAGCATTTT.